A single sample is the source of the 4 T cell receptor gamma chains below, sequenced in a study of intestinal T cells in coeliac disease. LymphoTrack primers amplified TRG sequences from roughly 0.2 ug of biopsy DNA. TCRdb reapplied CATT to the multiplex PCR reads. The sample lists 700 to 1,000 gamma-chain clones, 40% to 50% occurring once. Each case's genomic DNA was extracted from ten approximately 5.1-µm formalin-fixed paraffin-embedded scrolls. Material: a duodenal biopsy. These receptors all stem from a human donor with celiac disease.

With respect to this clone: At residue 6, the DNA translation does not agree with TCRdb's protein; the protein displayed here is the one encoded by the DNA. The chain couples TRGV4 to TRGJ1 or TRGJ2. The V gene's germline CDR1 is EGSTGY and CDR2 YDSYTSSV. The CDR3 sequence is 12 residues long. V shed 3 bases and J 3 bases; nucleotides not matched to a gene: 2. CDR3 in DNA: TGTGCCACCTGGGATTCTTATTATAAGAAACTCTTT. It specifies CATWDSYYKKLF.

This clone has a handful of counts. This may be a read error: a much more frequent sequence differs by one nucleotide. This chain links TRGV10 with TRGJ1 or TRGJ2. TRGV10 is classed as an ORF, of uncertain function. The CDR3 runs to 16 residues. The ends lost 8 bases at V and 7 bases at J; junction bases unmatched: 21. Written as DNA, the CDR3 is TGTGCTGCGTGGGATTATATAAAACGGGGAGGGTATAAGAAACTCTTT. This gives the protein CAAWDYIKRGGYKKLF.

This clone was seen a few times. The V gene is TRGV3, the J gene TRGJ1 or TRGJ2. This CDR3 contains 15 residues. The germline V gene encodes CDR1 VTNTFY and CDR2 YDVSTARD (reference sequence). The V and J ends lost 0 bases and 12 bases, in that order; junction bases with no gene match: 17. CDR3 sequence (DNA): TGTGCCACCTGGGACAGGGCCCCATTGTCCTTGGGGAAACTCTTT. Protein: CATWDRAPLSLGKLF.

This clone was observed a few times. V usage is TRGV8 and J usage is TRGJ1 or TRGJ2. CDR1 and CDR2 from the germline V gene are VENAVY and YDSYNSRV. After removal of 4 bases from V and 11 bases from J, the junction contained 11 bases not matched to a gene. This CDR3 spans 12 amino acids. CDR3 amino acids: CATWDPLSEKLF. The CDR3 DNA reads TGTGCCACCTGGGACCCCCTTAGTGAGAAACTCTTT.